One TCR beta chain is described in this entry. What it binds is not known. CDR3 length equals 17 residues. Trimming took 5 bases from V and 1 from J; bases not matched to a gene: 13. Germline lookup yields CDR1 MNHNS and CDR2 SASEGT. The sample originates from a study of T cells in Graves' hyperthyroidism and ophthalmopathy. For the study at large: Specimen type is peripheral blood, collected at initial diagnosis prior to any treatment.

Findings and limits, study-wide: Researchers found most expanded thyroid clonotypes above 0.001 in blood as well.

TCR beta CDR3 regions were amplified from RNA transcripts. Carried out on the TCR CDR3, a first-round RT-PCR used the HTBI primer set. TCRdb re-derived calls from the multiplex PCR reads in MiXCR, one entry per CDR3 protein. The sample shows 750,000 to 900,000 distinct CDR3 sequences, around 38% of them seen only once. Clinical symptoms, serum thyroxine, TRAb, thyroid ultrasound and orbital computed tomography established diagnosis. This chain links TRBV6-1 with TRBJ1-1, with 7 positions matching TRBD1. The sample taken for sequencing was blood. The TCR originated in a man younger than 35 with Graves' hyperthyroidism. CDR3 nucleotide sequence: TGTGCCAGCAGTCCTTGGTGGGACAGCTCCCGGAACACTGAAGCTTTCTTT. Its translation is CASSPWWDSSRNTEAFF.